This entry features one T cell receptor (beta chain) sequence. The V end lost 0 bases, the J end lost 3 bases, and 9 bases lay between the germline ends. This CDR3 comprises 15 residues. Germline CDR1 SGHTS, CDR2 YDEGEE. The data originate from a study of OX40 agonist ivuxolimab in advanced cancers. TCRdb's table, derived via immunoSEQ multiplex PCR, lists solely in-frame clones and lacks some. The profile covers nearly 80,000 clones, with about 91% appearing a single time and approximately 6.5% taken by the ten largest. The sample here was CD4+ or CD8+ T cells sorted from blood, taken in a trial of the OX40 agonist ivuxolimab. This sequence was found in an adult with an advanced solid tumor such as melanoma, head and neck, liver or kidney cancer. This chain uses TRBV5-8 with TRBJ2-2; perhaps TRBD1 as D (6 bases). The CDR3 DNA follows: TGTGCCAGCAGCTTGGAAGGGGGTCACACCGGGGAGCTGTTTTTT. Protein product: CASSLEGGHTGELFF.